What follows are 6 T cell receptor beta chains derived from one specimen sequenced in a study of T cells after yellow fever vaccination (dated by TCRdb to the late 2010s). Receptor amplification or capture employed 5' RACE. TCRdb shows the sequencer as Illumina NovaSeq 6000. TCRdb redid the processing of the public reads, applying fastp at Q25 and MiXCR, and retained in-frame beta chains. Rows with a matching CDR3 protein are joined into one entry that keeps the most common DNA and genes. This sample lists about 220,000 distinct CDR3 sequences; roughly 3% were detected once. The ten most abundant clones make up about 3.3% of the sample. The sample's treatment or condition, from its label and the paper: live attenuated yellow fever vaccine strain. The sample consisted of CD4+ T cells sorted from PBMCs, taken 10 days after the yellow fever booster vaccination. All receptors come from a man between 18 and 35 years old who received the YFV17D yellow fever vaccine.

The rearrangement uses TRBV6-5 and TRBJ2-5, with D perhaps matching TRBD2 (7 bases). CDR3 length: 16 amino acids. Germline CDR1 is MNHEY and CDR2 is SVGAGI. Trimming took off 6 bases at V and 5 bases at J, with 22 bases between the two ends. The CDR3, as DNA: TGTGCCAGCAGACGGGGGGCGAGCGGGTGGGGGGAGACCCAGTACTTC. Translating gives CASRRGASGWGETQYF.

This clonotype was seen a handful of times. V is TRBV7-2 and J is TRBJ1-5, with unresolved D. Germline values: CDR1 SGHTA, CDR2 FQGNSA. The length of the CDR3 is 15 residues. The ends were cut back, 5 bases at V and 3 bases at J, with 14 bases in the middle. CDR3 bases: TGTGCCAGCAGCCCTGGGTACCAACCCAATCAGCCCCAGCATTTT. It translates to CASSPGYQPNQPQHF.

This clonotype was seen at least ten times. This chain uses TRBV6-5 with TRBJ2-3, with 13 bases lining up with TRBD2. This CDR3 has 17 amino acids. Germline V gene sequence: CDR1 MNHEY, CDR2 SVGAGI. V was pared by 2 bases and J by 5 bases, with 7 bases of the junction left unmatched. DNA for the CDR3: TGTGCCAGCAGTTACGGACTAGCGGGGGTTCTAGGAGATACGCAGTATTTT. Protein: CASSYGLAGVLGDTQYF.

This clonotype was picked up a small number of times. This sequence joins TRBV1 and TRBJ2-3; the DNA was not compared with TRBD2, the D call given in the table. TRBV1 is a recognized pseudogene. The CDR3 totals 17 residues. CDR3 sequence (DNA): TGCACCAGCCGGGGTTCGGGGGGGATACTAAGCACAGATACGCAGTATTTT. As protein: CTSRGSGGILSTDTQYF.

This clonotype was picked up a small number of times. The chain joins TRBV5-5 to TRBJ2-1; D is undetermined. Germline V gives CDR1 SGHKS, CDR2 YYEKEE (reference sequence). CDR3 size: 14 residues. Deletions cut 4 bases from V and 0 bases from J, with 8 bases between. DNA for the CDR3: TGTGCCAGCAGCCAACCAGGCTCCTACAATGAGCAGTTCTTC. Amino acid sequence: CASSQPGSYNEQFF.

This clonotype was found many times. This sequence joins TRBV7-9 and TRBJ2-7, with D perhaps matching TRBD1 (5 bases). V lost 5 bases and J lost 4, with 9 bases in between. The CDR3 loop spans 12 amino acids. Germline loops: CDR1 SEHNR, CDR2 FQNEAQ (reference sequence). CDR3 sequence: CASSRRQYEQYF. CDR3 DNA: TGTGCCAGCAGCCGTAGACAGTACGAGCAGTACTTC. The full variable domain, rest sourced from reference TRBV7-9 and TRBJ2-7, is DTGVSQNPRHKITKRGQNVTFRCDPISEHNRLYWYRQTLGQGPEFLTYFQNEAQLEKSRLLSDRFSAERPKGSFSTLEIQRTEQGDSAMYLCASSRRQYEQYFGPGTRLTVT.